This record concerns one T cell receptor (beta chain) sequence. The data originate from a study of T cell responses to AZD1222 COVID-19 vaccine. The CDR3 is 15 amino acids. CDR1 and CDR2 (germline): SNHLY, FYNNEI. V lost 9 bases and J lost 3; bases outside the gene matches: 12. Sequenced by immunoSEQ multiplex PCR; TCRdb stores in-frame clones only, minus some. The table shows around 260,000 clones, with approximately 93% occurring only once. The receptor was derived from an adult in good health. The source material was peripheral blood, sampled on day 0 of AZD1222 vaccination. The rearrangement joins TRBV2 to TRBJ2-3; TRBD2 aligns across 7 bases. The CDR3 region is CASKGGSSGTDTQYF. CDR3 bases: TGTGCCAGTAAGGGCGGGAGTAGTGGAACAGATACGCAGTATTTT.